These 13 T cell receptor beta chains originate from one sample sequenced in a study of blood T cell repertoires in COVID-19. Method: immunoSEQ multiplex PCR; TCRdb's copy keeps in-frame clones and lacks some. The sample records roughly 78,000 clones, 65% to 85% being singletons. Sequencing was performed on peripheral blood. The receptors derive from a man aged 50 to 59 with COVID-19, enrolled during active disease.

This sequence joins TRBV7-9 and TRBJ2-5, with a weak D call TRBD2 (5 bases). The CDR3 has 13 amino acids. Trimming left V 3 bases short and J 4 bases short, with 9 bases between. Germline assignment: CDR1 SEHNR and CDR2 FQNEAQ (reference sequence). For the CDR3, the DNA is TGTGCCAGCAGCTTTTGGACTCGAGAGACCCAGTACTTC. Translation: CASSFWTRETQYF. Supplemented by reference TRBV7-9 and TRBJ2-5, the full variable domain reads DTGVSQNPRHKITKRGQNVTFRCDPISEHNRLYWYRQTLGQGPEFLTYFQNEAQLEKSRLLSDRFSAERPKGSFSTLEIQRTEQGDSAMYLCASSFWTRETQYFGPGTRLLVL.

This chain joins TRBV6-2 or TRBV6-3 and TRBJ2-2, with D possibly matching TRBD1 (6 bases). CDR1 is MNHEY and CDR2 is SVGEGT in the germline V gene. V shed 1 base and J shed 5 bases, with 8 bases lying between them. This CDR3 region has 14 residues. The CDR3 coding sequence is TGTGCCAGCAGTTACTATACAGGGACCGGGGAGCTGTTTTTT. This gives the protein CASSYYTGTGELFF.

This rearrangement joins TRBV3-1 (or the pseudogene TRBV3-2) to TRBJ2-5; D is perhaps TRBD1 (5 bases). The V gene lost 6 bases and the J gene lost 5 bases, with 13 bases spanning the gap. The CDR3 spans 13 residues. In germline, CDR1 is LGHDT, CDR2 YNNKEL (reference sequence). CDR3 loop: CASSPGPRETQYF. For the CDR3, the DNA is TGTGCCAGCAGTCCAGGGCCCCGGGAGACCCAGTACTTC.

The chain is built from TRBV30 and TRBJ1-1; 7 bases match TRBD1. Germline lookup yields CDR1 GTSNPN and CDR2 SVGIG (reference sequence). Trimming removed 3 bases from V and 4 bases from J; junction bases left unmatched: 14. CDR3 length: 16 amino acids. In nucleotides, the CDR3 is TGTGCCTGGAGCCCGTTCGGACAGGCATACTCCACTGAAGCTTTCTTT. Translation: CAWSPFGQAYSTEAFF.

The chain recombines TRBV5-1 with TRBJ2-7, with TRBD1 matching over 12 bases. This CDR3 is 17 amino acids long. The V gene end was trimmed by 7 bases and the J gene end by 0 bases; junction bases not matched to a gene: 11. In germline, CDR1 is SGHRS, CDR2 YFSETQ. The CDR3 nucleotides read TGCGCCAGCTGGATTGGGACAGGGGGCGTTGGCTCCTACGAGCAGTACTTC. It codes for CASWIGTGGVGSYEQYF.

The CDR3 is CASRAAVNVNQPQHF. CDR3 nucleotide sequence: TGTGCCAGCAGGGCCGCTGTAAACGTCAATCAGCCCCAGCATTTT. This rearrangement joins TRBV6-5 to TRBJ1-5; the D is unclear. CDR1 and CDR2 (germline): MNHEY, SVGAGI. Trimming stripped 6 bases from V and 3 bases from J, with 15 bases between. The CDR3 totals 15 residues.

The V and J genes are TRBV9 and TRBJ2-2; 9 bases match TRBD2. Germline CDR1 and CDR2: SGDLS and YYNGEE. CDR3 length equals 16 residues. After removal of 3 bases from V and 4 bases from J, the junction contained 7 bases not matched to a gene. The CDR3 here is CASSDKAGGITGELFF. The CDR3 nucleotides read TGTGCCAGCAGCGATAAAGCGGGAGGTATCACCGGGGAGCTGTTTTTT. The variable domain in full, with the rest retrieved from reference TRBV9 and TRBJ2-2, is DSGVTQTPKHLITATGQRVTLRCSPRSGDLSVYWYQQSLDQGLQFLIQYYNGEERAKGNILERFSAQQFPDLHSELNLSSLELGDSALYFCASSDKAGGITGELFFGEGSRLTVL.

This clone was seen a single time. CDR3 in amino acids: CASMRTANTDTQYF. CDR3 nucleotides: TGTGCCAGCATGCGGACAGCTAACACAGATACGCAGTATTTT. V is TRBV6-5 and J is TRBJ2-3; D possibly corresponds to TRBD1 (6 bases). V lost 7 bases, J lost 2 bases, and 13 bases lay in between. This CDR3 has 14 residues. Looked up from germline, CDR1 is MNHEY and CDR2 is SVGAGI.

DNA for the CDR3: TGCGCCAGCAGCCAAGATAGCGCAGGGGGCTCACCCCTCCACTTT. Protein product: CASSQDSAGGSPLHF. This chain joins TRBV4-3 and TRBJ1-6, with TRBD1 matching 8 bases. Germline values: CDR1 LGHNA, CDR2 YSLEER. CDR3 length: 15 residues. V was clipped by 0 bases and J by 10 bases; unmatched bases: 5.

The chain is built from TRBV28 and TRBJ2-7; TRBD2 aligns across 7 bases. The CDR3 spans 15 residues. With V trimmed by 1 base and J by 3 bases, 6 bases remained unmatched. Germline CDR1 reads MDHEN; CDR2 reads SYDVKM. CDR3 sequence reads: CASSLFASGSYEQYF. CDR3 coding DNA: TGTGCCAGCAGTTTATTTGCTAGCGGTAGCTACGAGCAGTACTTC.

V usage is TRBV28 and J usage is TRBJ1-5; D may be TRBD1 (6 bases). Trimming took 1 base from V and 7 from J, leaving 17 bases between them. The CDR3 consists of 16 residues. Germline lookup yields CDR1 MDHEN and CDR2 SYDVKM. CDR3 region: CASSLLSRGGGQPQHF. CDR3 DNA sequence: TGTGCCAGCAGTTTATTGTCCCGCGGGGGCGGGCAGCCCCAGCATTTT. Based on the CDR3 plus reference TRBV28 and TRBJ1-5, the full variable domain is DVKVTQSSRYLVKRTGEKVFLECVQDMDHENMFWYRQDPGLGLRLIYFSYDVKMKEKGDIPEGYSVSREKKERFSLILESASTNQTSMYLCASSLLSRGGGQPQHFGDGTRLSIL.

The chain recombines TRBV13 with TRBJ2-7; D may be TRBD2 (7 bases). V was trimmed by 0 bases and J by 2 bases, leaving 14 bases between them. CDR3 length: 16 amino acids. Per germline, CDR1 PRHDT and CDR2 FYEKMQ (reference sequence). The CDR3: CASSLGWGRDTYEQYF. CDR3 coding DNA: TGTGCCAGCAGCTTAGGTTGGGGGAGGGACACCTACGAGCAGTACTTC.

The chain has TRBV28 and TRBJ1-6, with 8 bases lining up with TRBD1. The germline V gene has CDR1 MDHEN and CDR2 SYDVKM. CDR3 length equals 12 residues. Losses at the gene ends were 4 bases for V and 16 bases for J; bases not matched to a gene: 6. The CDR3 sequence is CASSSIRGPLHF. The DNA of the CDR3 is TGTGCCAGCAGTTCTATCAGGGGGCCTCTCCACTTT.